Each of the 16 T cell receptor beta chains below was sequenced from the same sample in a study of CD8+ T cells in alopecia areata. Investigators isolated RNA and reverse transcribed it into cDNA to act as the sequencing template. Profiling relied on immunoSEQ multiplex PCR, and the TCRdb table lists in-frame clones only, not all of them. Of some 100,000 clones in the sample, around 64% were seen once. The sequenced sample was CD4+ T cells sorted from blood. The receptors derive from a human donor in good health.

The chain combines TRBV25-1 with TRBJ2-5, with D possibly matching TRBD1 (6 bases). V shed 2 bases and J shed 4 bases, with 14 bases lying between them. CDR1 is MGHDK and CDR2 is SYGVNS in the germline V gene. The CDR3 consists of 15 residues. The CDR3 loop reads CASSEPGQGIETQYF. CDR3 nucleotide sequence: TGTGCCAGCAGTGAACCTGGGCAGGGGATAGAGACCCAGTACTTC.

The genes are TRBV2 and TRBJ2-7, with TRBD1 as a possible D gene (5 bases). The CDR3 has 11 amino acids. Germline assignment: CDR1 SNHLY and CDR2 FYNNEI. Trimming stripped 7 bases from V and 3 bases from J, with 7 bases between. CDR3 DNA sequence: TGTGCCAGCACGACAGTCTACGAGCAGTACTTC. Translating gives CASTTVYEQYF.

Here the CDR3 reads CASSPTGAYEQYF. The CDR3 DNA sequence: TGCGCCAGCAGCCCCACAGGTGCCTACGAGCAGTACTTC. This sequence joins TRBV4-1 and TRBJ2-7, with TRBD1 as a possible D gene (5 bases). The CDR3 contains 13 residues. V dropped 4 bases and J dropped 2 bases, with 9 bases sitting between them. Germline-derived CDR1 and CDR2 are MGHRA and YSYEKL.

The gene calls are TRBV2 and TRBJ2-5, with D possibly TRBD2 on 6 matching bases. Trimming took off 7 bases at V and 4 bases at J, with 13 bases between the two ends. Germline loops: CDR1 SNHLY, CDR2 FYNNEI. The CDR3 loop spans 13 amino acids. The CDR3 is CASTGTYPETQYF. The CDR3 DNA reads as TGTGCCAGCACTGGGACTTACCCAGAGACCCAGTACTTC.

This clone was detected a few times. The V and J genes are TRBV7-9 and TRBJ2-3; 8 nucleotides agree with TRBD2. This CDR3 region has 16 residues. The germline V gene encodes CDR1 SEHNR and CDR2 FQNEAQ (reference sequence). The ends lost 5 bases at V and 0 bases at J; junction bases unmatched: 7. The CDR3 region has the DNA TGTGCCAGCAGCCGCGCGGGGGGCCGAAGCACAGATACGCAGTATTTT. Translating it yields CASSRAGGRSTDTQYF.

This chain connects TRBV6-6 to TRBJ2-7; tentative D call: TRBD1 (5 bases). This CDR3 has 16 amino acids. With 0 bases removed from V and 2 bases from J, the gap between germline ends came to 14 bases. From germline, CDR1 is MNHNY and CDR2 SVGAGI (reference sequence). CDR3 region: CASSYSGQGNTYEQYF. CDR3 coding DNA: TGTGCCAGCAGTTACTCTGGGCAGGGCAACACCTACGAGCAGTACTTC.

CDR3 sequence (DNA): TGCAGCGTTGATGGACTCGGGACAGGGTATGGCTACACCTTC. Translating gives CSVDGLGTGYGYTF. V is TRBV29-1 and J is TRBJ1-2; TRBD1 agrees at 9 bases. The trim removed 3 bases at V and 5 bases at J, leaving 7 bases unmatched. CDR3 length: 14 amino acids. Germline V gives CDR1 SQVTM, CDR2 ANQGSEA.

This clone was detected only a few times. The chain joins TRBV7-2 to TRBJ1-6; D may be TRBD1 (5 bases). CDR3 length equals 16 residues. Trimming left V 4 bases short and J 4 bases short, with 14 bases between. Germline CDR1 reads SGHTA; CDR2 reads FQGNSA. CDR3 loop: CASSSQPRGYNSPLHF. CDR3 in DNA: TGTGCCAGCAGCTCACAGCCTAGGGGTTATAATTCACCCCTCCACTTT.

The chain has TRBV5-4 and TRBJ2-1; D might be TRBD2 (5 bases). The V end was cut by 0 bases, the J end by 0 bases, with 10 bases between. Per the germline V gene, CDR1 is SGHNT and CDR2 is YYREEE (reference sequence). CDR3 length: 16 residues. DNA of the CDR3: TGTGCCAGCAGCTTGGGCAGCGGTAGCTCCTACAATGAGCAGTTCTTC. Protein sequence: CASSLGSGSSYNEQFF.

This chain uses TRBV19 with TRBJ1-2; tentatively, D is TRBD1 (5 bases). The CDR3 has 15 residues. Looked up from germline, CDR1 is LNHDA and CDR2 is SQIVND (reference sequence). V lost 1 base to trimming and J lost 2 bases, with 11 bases between them. The CDR3 coding sequence is TGTGCCAGTAGTATAGTAGGAGGGGAGAACTATGGCTACACCTTC. Translation: CASSIVGGENYGYTF.

This clone occurred once. The chain carries TRBV5-4 and TRBJ2-1; 7 nucleotides align to TRBD2. Germline trimming cut 0 bases from V and 0 bases from J; bases unmatched to any gene: 0. The length of the CDR3 is 15 residues. Germline V gene lookup returns CDR1 SGHNT and CDR2 YYREEE (reference sequence). DNA for the CDR3: TGTGCCAGCAGCTTGGGCGGGAGCTCCTACAATGAGCAGTTCTTC. The encoded protein is CASSLGGSSYNEQFF.

This clone was seen a handful of times. The V gene is TRBV30, the J gene TRBJ1-1; possible D gene TRBD1, 6 bases. The CDR3 contains 17 residues. Per germline, CDR1 GTSNPN and CDR2 SVGIG (reference sequence). Trimming stripped 3 bases from V and 3 bases from J, with 23 bases between. The CDR3 spells CAWRTTGTSHRYTEAFF. The CDR3 nucleotides are TGTGCCTGGAGGACCACCGGGACATCCCACAGATACACTGAAGCTTTCTTT.

The chain recombines TRBV13 with TRBJ1-2; D gene ambiguous. V lost 0 bases, J lost 2 bases, and 4 bases lay in between. Germline loops: CDR1 PRHDT, CDR2 FYEKMQ (reference sequence). The CDR3 length is 13 residues. CDR3 bases: TGTGCCAGCAGCTTAGGCCCCAACTATGGCTACACCTTC. It translates to CASSLGPNYGYTF.

The gene calls are TRBV25-1 and TRBJ2-4, with TRBD1 as a possible D gene (6 bases). The CDR3 length is 17 residues. Per the germline V gene, CDR1 is MGHDK and CDR2 is SYGVNS. The V end lost 4 bases, the J end lost 0 bases, and 16 bases lay between the germline ends. The CDR3 sequence is CASSGDTPILAKNIQYF. CDR3 nucleotides: TGTGCCAGCAGTGGGGACACCCCTATCCTAGCCAAAAACATTCAGTACTTC.

V and J are TRBV2 and TRBJ2-2, with D possibly TRBD1 on 6 matching bases. Trimming removed 3 bases at V and 5 bases at J, with 7 bases between. This CDR3 is built from 13 residues. Per the germline V gene, CDR1 is SNHLY and CDR2 is FYNNEI. The CDR3 protein is CASSEGQTGELFF. CDR3 DNA sequence: TGTGCCAGCAGTGAGGGACAAACCGGGGAGCTGTTTTTT.

V usage is TRBV2 and J usage is TRBJ2-7; D not resolved. This CDR3 region has 13 residues. CDR1 and CDR2 from the germline V gene are SNHLY and FYNNEI. V lost 5 bases and J 2 bases, leaving 10 bases between the germline ends. The CDR3 DNA is TGTGCCAGCAGTCCCGACGGCACCTACGAGCAGTACTTC. Translated, it gives CASSPDGTYEQYF.